A single T cell receptor (beta chain) is shown here with its context. Clones were read by immunoSEQ multiplex PCR, and TCRdb kept only the in-frame ones, dropping some. Of 25,000 to 30,000 clones in the sample, approximately 89% were seen once. The data were obtained in a study of PD-L1 blockade in urothelial cancer. Background on the study: Investigators checked blood 3 weeks (second dose) and 6 weeks after treatment start. T cells numbered a median of about 150,000 in the blood samples.

Source: PBMCs, taken around atezolizumab (anti-PD-L1) treatment. The receptor was derived from a man aged 50 to 60 with urothelial cancer.

The DNA for the CDR3 is TGTGCCAGCAACCCGGATACAGGGGAAGTTCCCTACGAGCAGTACTTC. Protein sequence: CASNPDTGEVPYEQYF. V and J are TRBV7-9 and TRBJ2-7; 7 nucleotides agree with TRBD1. This CDR3 is built from 16 residues. The V gene's germline CDR1 is SEHNR and CDR2 FQNEAQ (reference sequence). V lost 7 bases and J lost 2; bases outside the gene matches: 14. The full variable domain, rest sourced from reference TRBV7-9 and TRBJ2-7, is DTGVSQNPRHKITKRGQNVTFRCDPISEHNRLYWYRQTLGQGPEFLTYFQNEAQLEKSRLLSDRFSAERPKGSFSTLEIQRTEQGDSAMYLCASNPDTGEVPYEQYFGPGTRLTVT.